These 29 T cell receptor beta chains were all obtained from the same sample, sequenced in a study of cytomegalovirus exposure and HLA in healthy donors. Both 60 Vbeta primers and 13 Jbeta primers went into the PCR. The repertoire was sequenced with immunoSEQ multiplex PCR; TCRdb's copy has only in-frame clones and lacks some. The sample lists approximately 220,000 clones; less than 85% were seen once. Sequenced material: PBMCs. The receptor source for this set is a man between 18 and 35 years old in good health and CMV-seronegative.

The V gene is TRBV2, the J gene TRBJ2-7, with TRBD1 identical over 7 bases. Germline V lookup: CDR1 SNHLY, CDR2 FYNNEI. The V segment lost 3 bases and the J segment 3 bases; nucleotides outside the gene matches: 8. This CDR3 has 15 residues. Here the CDR3 DNA reads TGTGCCAGCAGTGAGTCTCGGGACAGACTCTACGAGCAGTACTTC. This encodes CASSESRDRLYEQYF.

The chain carries TRBV6-4 and TRBJ2-3, with D possibly being TRBD2 (7 bases). Trimming took off 4 bases at V and 2 bases at J, with 22 bases between the two ends. The CDR3 runs 18 residues. Germline assignment: CDR1 MRHNA and CDR2 SNTAGT. DNA for the CDR3: TGTGCCAGCAGTGGAGAACCCCGGGGAGGGGGGGACACAGATACGCAGTATTTT. This encodes CASSGEPRGGGDTDTQYF.

This chain links TRBV19 with TRBJ2-7; the match to TRBD2 covers 9 bases. There are 15 residues in the CDR3. CDR1 is LNHDA and CDR2 is SQIVND in the germline V gene (reference sequence). With 3 bases clipped from V and 6 bases from J, the junction kept 9 bases outside the gene matches. The CDR3 reads CASSMRIAGVSEQYF. CDR3 nucleotide sequence: TGTGCCAGTAGTATGAGAATAGCGGGAGTCTCCGAGCAGTACTTC.

The rearrangement joins TRBV7-6 to TRBJ2-4, with 9 bases identical to TRBD1. The CDR3 has 13 residues. V dropped 4 bases and J dropped 8; count of bases not matched to a gene: 3. Germline values: CDR1 SGHVS, CDR2 FNYEAQ. This CDR3 reads CASSSRQGDIQYF. CDR3 nucleotide sequence: TGTGCCAGCAGCTCTAGACAGGGGGACATTCAGTACTTC.

The chain links TRBV5-8 to TRBJ1-4; maybe TRBD1 (5 bases). Trimming stripped 4 bases from V and 13 bases from J, with 23 bases between. Germline CDR1 SGHTS, CDR2 YDEGEE. CDR3 size: 15 residues. The CDR3 sequence: CASSPLSGAPGRLFF. The CDR3 bases are TGTGCCAGCAGCCCACTCTCCGGGGCCCCCGGGAGACTGTTTTTT.

The J gene is TRBJ2-2, the V gene TRBV29-1, with 8 bases lining up with TRBD2. The V segment lost 5 bases and the J segment 0 bases; nucleotides outside the gene matches: 2. The germline V gene has CDR1 SQVTM and CDR2 ANQGSEA. The CDR3 contains 14 residues. The CDR3 sequence is CSVSGGTNTGELFF. The CDR3 bases are TGCAGCGTTTCGGGGGGGACGAACACCGGGGAGCTGTTTTTT.

The chain couples TRBV2 to TRBJ1-5; D gene uncertain. Germline loops: CDR1 SNHLY, CDR2 FYNNEI. The V end lost 6 bases, the J end lost 3 bases, and 6 bases lay between the germline ends. The CDR3 covers 12 residues. The CDR3 protein is CASRLHNQPQHF. In DNA, the CDR3 is TGTGCCAGCAGACTACACAATCAGCCCCAGCATTTT.

Only one count was recorded for this clone. The chain carries TRBV28 and TRBJ2-7, with 9 bases identical to TRBD1. The CDR3 covers 12 residues. The J segment lost 4 bases and the V segment lost 5 bases, leaving 0 bases of the junction unmatched. Germline-derived CDR1 and CDR2 are MDHEN and SYDVKM. CDR3 DNA: TGTGCCAGCAGTGGACAGGGGTACGAGCAGTACTTC. Translated, it gives CASSGQGYEQYF. The variable domain in full, with the rest retrieved from reference TRBV28 and TRBJ2-7, is DVKVTQSSRYLVKRTGEKVFLECVQDMDHENMFWYRQDPGLGLRLIYFSYDVKMKEKGDIPEGYSVSREKKERFSLILESASTNQTSMYLCASSGQGYEQYFGPGTRLTVT.

V is TRBV27 and J is TRBJ1-4; D gene ambiguous. Trimming stripped 5 bases from V and 4 bases from J, with 11 bases between. CDR1 MNHEY and CDR2 SMNVEV come from the germline V gene (reference sequence). This CDR3 has 14 residues. CDR3 in DNA: TGTGCCAGCAGTACCCGCCGGTTTAATGAAAAACTGTTTTTT. It specifies CASSTRRFNEKLFF.

This clone was recorded a few times. Different DNA sequences within this sample yield the same CDR3. V and J are TRBV4-2 and TRBJ2-3; 15 bases fit TRBD2. The germline V gene encodes CDR1 LGHNA and CDR2 YNFKEQ. Unmatched junction bases numbered 2, after V lost 4 bases and J lost 3 bases. CDR3 size: 16 residues. CDR3 sequence (DNA): TGTGCCAGCAGCCCCGGGACTAGCGGGAGGACAGATACGCAGTATTTT. Protein sequence: CASSPGTSGRTDTQYF.

This rearrangement joins TRBV6-4 to TRBJ1-5, with a possible D match to TRBD1 (6 bases). CDR3 length: 13 residues. The V end was cut by 4 bases, the J end by 3 bases, with 7 bases between. Germline V gives CDR1 MRHNA, CDR2 SNTAGT. In DNA form, the CDR3 reads TGTGCCAGCAGTGGGGACAACAATCAGCCCCAGCATTTT. Its translation: CASSGDNNQPQHF.

This clone showed up just a few times. The rearrangement links TRBV27 to TRBJ2-1; the D gene is possibly TRBD1 (5 bases). Germline loops: CDR1 MNHEY, CDR2 SMNVEV (reference sequence). The CDR3 length is 13 residues. Trimming cost V 1 base and J 7 bases, with 8 bases left between them. CDR3 nucleotides: TGTGCCAGCAGTTTATTCCCAGGGAATGAGCAGTTCTTC. It translates to CASSLFPGNEQFF.

This sequence joins TRBV27 and TRBJ2-1, with TRBD1 matching 7 bases. This CDR3 has 15 residues. Germline trimming cut 2 bases from V and 2 bases from J; bases unmatched to any gene: 3. Germline CDR1 MNHEY, CDR2 SMNVEV (reference sequence). CDR3 coding DNA: TGTGCCAGCAGTTTAGGACAGGTCCCCTACAATGAGCAGTTCTTC. Protein: CASSLGQVPYNEQFF.

The CDR3 DNA is TGCAGCGTTGAGCGGCGGGAGATAAACAATGAGCAGTTCTTC. It translates to CSVERREINNEQFF. The chain joins TRBV29-1 to TRBJ2-1, with TRBD2 matching 7 bases. CDR1 SQVTM and CDR2 ANQGSEA come from the germline V gene. The ends lost 3 bases at V and 5 bases at J; junction bases unmatched: 7. The CDR3 is 14 amino acids.

J is TRBJ1-2 and V is TRBV27, with 9 bases lining up with TRBD1. The CDR3 is 16 amino acids. With 5 bases clipped from V and 7 bases from J, the junction kept 14 bases outside the gene matches. Germline loops: CDR1 MNHEY, CDR2 SMNVEV (reference sequence). CDR3 sequence: CASSPTGTGKNAGYTF. DNA for the CDR3: TGTGCCAGCAGTCCAACCGGGACAGGGAAGAACGCTGGCTACACCTTC.

This clone was detected a few times. This sequence joins TRBV7-2 and TRBJ2-1, with 7 bases identical to TRBD2. The J segment lost 9 bases and the V segment lost 2 bases, leaving 16 bases of the junction unmatched. In germline, CDR1 is SGHTA, CDR2 FQGNSA. The CDR3 runs 17 residues. CDR3 sequence: CASSLYGWGGLNGEQFF. The DNA for the CDR3 is TGTGCCAGCAGCTTATACGGGTGGGGAGGGCTCAATGGTGAGCAGTTCTTC.

The rearrangement joins TRBV25-1 to TRBJ2-5; D is perhaps TRBD2 (5 bases). This CDR3 contains 14 residues. Deletions cut 3 bases from V and 2 bases from J, with 10 bases between. Germline lookup yields CDR1 MGHDK and CDR2 SYGVNS. CDR3 bases: TGTGCCAGCAGTGATTATCGGGGTCAAGAGACCCAGTACTTC. This gives the protein CASSDYRGQETQYF.

This clone was observed once. This rearrangement joins TRBV11-2 to TRBJ1-5; 10 bases agree with TRBD1. Losses at the gene ends were 5 bases for V and 5 bases for J; bases not matched to a gene: 18. The CDR3 runs to 19 residues. The germline V gene has CDR1 SGHAT and CDR2 FQNNGV. For the CDR3, the DNA is TGTGCCAGCAGCCAAACCCCCGGGACAGGGGCCATGGAGGATCAGCCCCAGCATTTT. Translating gives CASSQTPGTGAMEDQPQHF.

The chain is built from TRBV18 and TRBJ2-7, with D possibly being TRBD2 (6 bases). The CDR3 runs 13 residues. CDR1 is KGHSH, CDR2 LQKENI, per germline. Trimming stripped 5 bases from V and 6 bases from J, with 14 bases between. The CDR3 loop is CASSVTLATEQYF. In nucleotides, the CDR3 is TGTGCCAGCTCAGTCACACTAGCAACCGAGCAGTACTTC.

V usage is TRBV5-4 and J usage is TRBJ1-1; D may be TRBD1 (6 bases). V was trimmed by 1 base and J by 0 bases, leaving 13 bases between them. This CDR3 spans 16 amino acids. The germline gives CDR1 SGHNT, CDR2 YYREEE (reference sequence). The CDR3 loop is CASSLPGQSMNTEAFF. The CDR3 DNA follows: TGTGCCAGCAGCTTGCCAGGACAGTCAATGAACACTGAAGCTTTCTTT.

This chain connects TRBV7-9 to TRBJ2-2; unclear D gene. Germline lookup yields CDR1 SEHNR and CDR2 FQNEAQ (reference sequence). The CDR3 runs to 16 residues. The germline V and J ends were trimmed by 0 bases and 5 bases, with 13 bases remaining between them. CDR3 amino acids: CASSLAKQKPTGELFF. CDR3 nucleotide sequence: TGTGCCAGCAGCTTAGCGAAACAGAAGCCAACCGGGGAGCTGTTTTTT. The complete variable domain, with remaining parts taken from reference TRBV7-9 and TRBJ2-2, reads DTGVSQNPRHKITKRGQNVTFRCDPISEHNRLYWYRQTLGQGPEFLTYFQNEAQLEKSRLLSDRFSAERPKGSFSTLEIQRTEQGDSAMYLCASSLAKQKPTGELFFGEGSRLTVL.

This clone showed up just once. This rearrangement joins TRBV28 to TRBJ2-2; no definite D call. The CDR3 contains 14 residues. The ends were cut back, 3 bases at V and 2 bases at J, with 7 bases in the middle. Germline loops: CDR1 MDHEN, CDR2 SYDVKM. CDR3 nucleotides: TGTGCCAGCAGTTTTCGCAGTAACACCGGGGAGCTGTTTTTT. It encodes CASSFRSNTGELFF.

The CDR3 region is CASSQGAGPAGDNEQFF. The CDR3 nucleotides are TGTGCCAGCAGCCAAGGAGCGGGTCCTGCGGGGGACAATGAGCAGTTCTTC. This rearrangement joins TRBV4-2 to TRBJ2-1; TRBD2 matches 7 bases. The CDR3 has 17 amino acids. Germline CDR1 reads LGHNA; CDR2 reads YNFKEQ. Unmatched junction bases numbered 11, after V lost 1 base and J lost 5 bases.

The V and J genes are TRBV7-3 and TRBJ2-5; possibly TRBD1 for D (6 bases). Germline assignment: CDR1 SGHTA and CDR2 FQGTGA. Trimming took 2 bases from V and 5 from J, leaving 15 bases between them. The CDR3 loop spans 15 amino acids. This CDR3 reads CASSLGPGQGETQYF. In nucleotides, the CDR3 is TGTGCCAGCAGCTTAGGCCCGGGGCAGGGGGAGACCCAGTACTTC.

The CDR3 region is CAKGGGLAYGYTF. CDR3 sequence (DNA): TGTGCCAAAGGGGGGGGGTTGGCCTATGGCTACACCTTC. The genes are TRBV2 and TRBJ1-2, with D perhaps TRBD1 (6 bases). V was trimmed by 10 bases and J by 4 bases, leaving 16 bases between them. The CDR3 extends over 13 amino acids. Germline V gives CDR1 SNHLY, CDR2 FYNNEI.

This clone was counted once. This chain connects TRBV7-9 to TRBJ2-1; 8 bases match TRBD2. Germline V gene lookup returns CDR1 SEHNR and CDR2 FQNEAQ (reference sequence). J lost 3 bases, V lost 10 bases, and 11 bases had no gene match. The CDR3 runs to 15 residues. The CDR3 loop is CATRASGSSYNEQFF. CDR3 DNA sequence: TGTGCCACCCGGGCCAGCGGGAGTAGCTACAATGAGCAGTTCTTC.

V usage is TRBV6-5 and J usage is TRBJ1-1; the D gene is possibly TRBD1 (5 bases). This CDR3 region has 14 residues. V lost 7 bases, J lost 6 bases, and 18 bases lay in between. From germline, CDR1 is MNHEY and CDR2 SVGAGI. The CDR3 reads CASTMLGARAEAFF. The CDR3 DNA reads TGTGCCAGCACTATGCTAGGGGCAAGGGCTGAAGCTTTCTTT.

This chain connects TRBV11-2 to TRBJ2-7; D possibly corresponds to TRBD1 (6 bases). This CDR3 is 13 amino acids long. V lost 0 bases to trimming and J lost 3 bases, with 6 bases between them. In germline, CDR1 is SGHAT, CDR2 FQNNGV. CDR3 coding DNA: TGTGCCAGCAGCTTAGACAGGGGCTACGAGCAGTACTTC. Translating it yields CASSLDRGYEQYF. The whole variable domain, remainder taken from reference TRBV11-2 and TRBJ2-7, is EAGVAQSPRYKIIEKRQSVAFWCNPISGHATLYWYQQILGQGPKLLIQFQNNGVVDDSQLPKDRFSAERLKGVDSTLKIQPAKLEDSAVYLCASSLDRGYEQYFGPGTRLTVT.

The V gene is TRBV30, the J gene TRBJ1-1, with D hard to call. The CDR3 loop spans 15 amino acids. The V end lost 2 bases, the J end lost 11 bases, and 24 bases lay between the germline ends. CDR1 is GTSNPN and CDR2 is SVGIG in the germline V gene (reference sequence). Here the CDR3 reads CAWSPLRPGAGRAFF. DNA for the CDR3: TGTGCCTGGAGTCCCCTTCGTCCGGGAGCTGGGCGGGCTTTCTTT.